The clone carrying this T cell receptor beta chain showed up just once. Germline V CDR1 and CDR2: SGHNT, YENEEA. This CDR3 contains 13 residues. Trimming left V 5 bases short and J 5 bases short, with 12 bases between. These data come from a study of blood T cell repertoires in COVID-19. About the research overall: Specimens from acute and convalescent COVID-19 originated in the United States, Italy and Spain.

The table came from immunoSEQ multiplex PCR; TCRdb's copy has only in-frame clones and leaves some out. Of 200,000 to 300,000 clones in the sample, 88% were seen once. This rearrangement joins TRBV11-3 to TRBJ2-5; D unresolved. The origin of this receptor is a woman aged 25 to 39 with acute or convalescent COVID-19. Sequencing input: peripheral blood. CDR3 sequence: CASSPQSGETQYF. DNA of the CDR3: TGTGCCAGCAGCCCCCAATCGGGTGAGACCCAGTACTTC.